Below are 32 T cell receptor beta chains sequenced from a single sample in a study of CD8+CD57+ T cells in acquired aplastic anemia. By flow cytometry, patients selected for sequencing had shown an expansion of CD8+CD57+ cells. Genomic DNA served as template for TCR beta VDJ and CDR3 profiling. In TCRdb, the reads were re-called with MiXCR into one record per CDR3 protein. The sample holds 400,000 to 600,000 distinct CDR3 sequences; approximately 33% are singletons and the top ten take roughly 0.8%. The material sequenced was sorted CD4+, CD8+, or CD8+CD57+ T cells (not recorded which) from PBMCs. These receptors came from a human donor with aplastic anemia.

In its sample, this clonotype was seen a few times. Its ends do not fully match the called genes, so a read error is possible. The CDR3 nucleotides are TGTGCCGCAAGCGAGACGGCTGTGTTC. It yields the protein CAASETAVF. V is TRBV10-3 and J is TRBJ2-7, with D uncertain. Germline loops: CDR1 ENHRY, CDR2 SYGVKD. The CDR3 spans 9 residues.

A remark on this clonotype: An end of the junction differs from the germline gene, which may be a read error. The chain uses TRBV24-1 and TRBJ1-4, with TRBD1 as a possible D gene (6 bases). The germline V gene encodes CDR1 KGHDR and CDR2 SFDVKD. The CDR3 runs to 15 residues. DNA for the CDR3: TGTGCCAGCAGTTATGCGACAGGAGTTAATGAAAAACTGTTTTTT. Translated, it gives CASSYATGVNEKLFF.

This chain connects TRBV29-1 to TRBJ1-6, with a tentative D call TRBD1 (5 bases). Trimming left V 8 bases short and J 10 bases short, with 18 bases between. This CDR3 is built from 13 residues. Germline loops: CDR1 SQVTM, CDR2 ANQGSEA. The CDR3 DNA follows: TGCAGCCGAGGGAGCAGGGCGGGGTCACCCCTCCACTTT. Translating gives CSRGSRAGSPLHF.

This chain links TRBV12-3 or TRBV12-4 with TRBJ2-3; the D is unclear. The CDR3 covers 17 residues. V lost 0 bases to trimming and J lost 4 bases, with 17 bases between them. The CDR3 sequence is CASSLAPKATLADTQYF. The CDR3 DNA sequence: TGTGCCAGCAGTTTAGCCCCAAAGGCGACTTTAGCAGATACGCAGTATTTT.

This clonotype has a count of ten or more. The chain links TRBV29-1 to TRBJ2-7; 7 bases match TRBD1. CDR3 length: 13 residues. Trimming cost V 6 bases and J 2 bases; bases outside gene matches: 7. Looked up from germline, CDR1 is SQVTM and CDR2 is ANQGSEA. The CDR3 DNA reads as TGCAGCGTAACCTGGACAGGACCCTACGAGCAGTACTTC. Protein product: CSVTWTGPYEQYF.

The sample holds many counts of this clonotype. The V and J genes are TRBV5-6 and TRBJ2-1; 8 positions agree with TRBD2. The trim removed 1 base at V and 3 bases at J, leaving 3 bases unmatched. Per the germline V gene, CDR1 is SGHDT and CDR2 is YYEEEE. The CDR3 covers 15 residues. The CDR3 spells CASSLTSGSYNEQFF. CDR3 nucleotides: TGTGCCAGCAGCTTGACTAGCGGCAGCTACAATGAGCAGTTCTTC.

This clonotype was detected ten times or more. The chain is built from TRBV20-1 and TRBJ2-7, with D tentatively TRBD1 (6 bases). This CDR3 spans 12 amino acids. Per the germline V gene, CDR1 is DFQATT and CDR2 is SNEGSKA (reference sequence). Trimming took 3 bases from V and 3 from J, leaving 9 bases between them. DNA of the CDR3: TGCAGTGCTAGTGAAGGGGGCTACGAGCAGTACTTC. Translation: CSASEGGYEQYF.

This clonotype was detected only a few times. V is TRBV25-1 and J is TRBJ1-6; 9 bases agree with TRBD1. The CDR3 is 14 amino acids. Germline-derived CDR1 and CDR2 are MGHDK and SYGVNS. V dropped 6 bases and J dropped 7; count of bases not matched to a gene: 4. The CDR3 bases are TGTGCCAGCAGGAGGGGACAGGGAAATTCACCCCTCCACTTT. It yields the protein CASRRGQGNSPLHF.

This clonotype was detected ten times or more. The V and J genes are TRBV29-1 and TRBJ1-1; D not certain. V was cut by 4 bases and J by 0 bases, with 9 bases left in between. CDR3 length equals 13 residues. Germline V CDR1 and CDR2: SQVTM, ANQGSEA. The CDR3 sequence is CSVVRPLNTEAFF. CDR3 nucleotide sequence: TGCAGCGTTGTGCGTCCCCTGAACACTGAAGCTTTCTTT. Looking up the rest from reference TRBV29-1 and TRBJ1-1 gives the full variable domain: SAVISQKPSRDICQRGTSLTIQCQVDSQVTMMFWYRQQPGQSLTLIATANQGSEATYESGFVIDKFPISRPNLTFSTLTVSNMSPEDSSIYLCSVVRPLNTEAFFGQGTRLTVV.

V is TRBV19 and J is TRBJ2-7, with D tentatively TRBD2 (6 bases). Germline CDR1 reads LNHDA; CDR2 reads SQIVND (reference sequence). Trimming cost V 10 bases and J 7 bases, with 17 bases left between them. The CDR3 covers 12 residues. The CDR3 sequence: CATGLTAREQYF. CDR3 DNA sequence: TGTGCCACGGGACTTACCGCGCGTGAGCAGTACTTC. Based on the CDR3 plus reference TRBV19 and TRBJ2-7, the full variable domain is DGGITQSPKYLFRKEGQNVTLSCEQNLNHDAMYWYRQDPGQGLRLIYYSQIVNDFQKGDIAEGYSVSREKKESFPLTVTSAQKNPTAFYLCATGLTAREQYFGPGTRLTVT.

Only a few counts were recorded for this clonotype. Written as DNA, the CDR3 is TGTGCCAGCAGCTTAGGGTTTCAATTAGGCAATCAGCCCCAGCATTTT. Its protein product is CASSLGFQLGNQPQHF. The chain employs TRBV2 and TRBJ1-5; D uncertain. The V end was cut by 6 bases, the J end by 2 bases, with 17 bases between. Germline loops: CDR1 SNHLY, CDR2 FYNNEI. The length of the CDR3 is 16 residues.

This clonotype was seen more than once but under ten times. CDR3 sequence reads: CSAMQAVAGIINEQFF. The CDR3 bases are TGCAGTGCTATGCAAGCTGTAGCGGGGATTATCAATGAGCAGTTCTTC. The gene calls are TRBV20-1 and TRBJ2-1; 8 nucleotides match TRBD2. The J segment lost 6 bases and the V segment lost 4 bases, leaving 14 bases of the junction unmatched. CDR1 is DFQATT and CDR2 is SNEGSKA in the germline V gene (reference sequence). The CDR3 covers 16 residues.

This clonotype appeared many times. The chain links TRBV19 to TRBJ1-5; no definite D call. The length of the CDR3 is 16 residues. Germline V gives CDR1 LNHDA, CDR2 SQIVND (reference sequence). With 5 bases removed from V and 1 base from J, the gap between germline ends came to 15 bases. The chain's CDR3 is CASSHWGGMSNQPQHF. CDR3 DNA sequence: TGTGCCAGTAGTCACTGGGGAGGGATGAGCAATCAGCCCCAGCATTTT.

CDR3 protein: CASSPRTRTGPDTQYF. CDR3 sequence (DNA): TGTGCCAGCAGCCCCCGGACTAGGACAGGCCCAGATACGCAGTATTTT. This chain joins TRBV11-1 and TRBJ2-3; D assignment may be TRBD1 or TRBD2 (7 bases each). Germline V gene sequence: CDR1 SGHAT, CDR2 FQDESV (reference sequence). V dropped 5 bases and J dropped 4 bases, with 19 bases sitting between them. This CDR3 has 16 amino acids.

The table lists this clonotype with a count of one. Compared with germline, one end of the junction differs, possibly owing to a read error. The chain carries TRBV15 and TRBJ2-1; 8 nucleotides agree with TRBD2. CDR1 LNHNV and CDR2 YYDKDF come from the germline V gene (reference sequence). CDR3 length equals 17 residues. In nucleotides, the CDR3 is TGTGCCAGCAGCGTAAGCGGGAGCCGTCGCTCCTACAATGAGCAGTTCTTC. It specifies CASSVSGSRRSYNEQFF.

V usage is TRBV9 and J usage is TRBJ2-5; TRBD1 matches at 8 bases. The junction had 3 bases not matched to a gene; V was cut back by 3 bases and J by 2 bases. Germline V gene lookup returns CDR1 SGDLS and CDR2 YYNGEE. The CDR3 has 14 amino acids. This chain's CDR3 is CASSATGAQETQYF. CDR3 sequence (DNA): TGTGCCAGCAGCGCGACAGGGGCACAAGAGACCCAGTACTTC. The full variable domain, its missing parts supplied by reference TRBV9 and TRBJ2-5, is DSGVTQTPKHLITATGQRVTLRCSPRSGDLSVYWYQQSLDQGLQFLIQYYNGEERAKGNILERFSAQQFPDLHSELNLSSLELGDSALYFCASSATGAQETQYFGPGTRLLVL.

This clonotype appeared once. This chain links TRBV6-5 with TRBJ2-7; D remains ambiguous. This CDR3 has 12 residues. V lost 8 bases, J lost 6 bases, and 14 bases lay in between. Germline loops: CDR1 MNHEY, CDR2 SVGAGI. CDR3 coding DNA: TGTGCCAGCGGTTTCGACTCCCTCGAGCAGTACTTC. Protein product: CASGFDSLEQYF.

For the CDR3, the DNA is TGTGCCAGCAGCGTAGCAATAGGGGCAGAGACCCAGTACTTC. It specifies CASSVAIGAETQYF. The V and J genes are TRBV9 and TRBJ2-5, with D possibly being TRBD1 (5 bases). The V end was cut by 0 bases, the J end by 4 bases, with 10 bases between. The CDR3 length is 14 residues. CDR1 and CDR2 (germline): SGDLS, YYNGEE.

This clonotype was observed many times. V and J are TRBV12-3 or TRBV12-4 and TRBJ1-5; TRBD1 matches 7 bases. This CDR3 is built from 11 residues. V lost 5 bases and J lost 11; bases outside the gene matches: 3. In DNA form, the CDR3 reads TGTGCCAGCAGTCCGGGACAGTCCCAGCATTTT. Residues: CASSPGQSQHF.

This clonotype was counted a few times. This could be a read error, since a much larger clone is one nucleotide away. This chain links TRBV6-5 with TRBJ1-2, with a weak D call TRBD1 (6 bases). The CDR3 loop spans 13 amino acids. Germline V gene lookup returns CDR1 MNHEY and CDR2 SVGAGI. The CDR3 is CASSSQGENGNTF. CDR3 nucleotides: TGTGCCAGCAGTTCACAGGGTGAGAATGGCAACACCTTC.

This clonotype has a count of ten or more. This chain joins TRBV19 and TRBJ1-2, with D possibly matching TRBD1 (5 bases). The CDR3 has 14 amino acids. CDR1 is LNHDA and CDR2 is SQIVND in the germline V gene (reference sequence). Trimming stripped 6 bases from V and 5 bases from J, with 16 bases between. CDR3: CASSTGTLLYGYTF. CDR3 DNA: TGTGCCAGTAGCACCGGGACTCTATTATATGGCTACACCTTC.

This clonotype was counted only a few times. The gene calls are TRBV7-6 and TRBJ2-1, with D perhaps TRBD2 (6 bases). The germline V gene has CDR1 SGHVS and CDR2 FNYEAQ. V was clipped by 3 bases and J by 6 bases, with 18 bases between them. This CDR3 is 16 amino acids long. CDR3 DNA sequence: TGTGCCAGCAGCTTCGACCCTCCGGGAGTTGGCAATGAGCAGTTCTTC. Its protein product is CASSFDPPGVGNEQFF.

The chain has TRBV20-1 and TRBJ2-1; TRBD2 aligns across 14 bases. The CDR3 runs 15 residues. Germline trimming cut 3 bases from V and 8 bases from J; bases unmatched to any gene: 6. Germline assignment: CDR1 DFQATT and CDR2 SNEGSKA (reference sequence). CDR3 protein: CSASRLAGGPYEQFF. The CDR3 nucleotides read TGCAGTGCTAGTAGACTAGCGGGGGGGCCTTATGAGCAGTTCTTC.

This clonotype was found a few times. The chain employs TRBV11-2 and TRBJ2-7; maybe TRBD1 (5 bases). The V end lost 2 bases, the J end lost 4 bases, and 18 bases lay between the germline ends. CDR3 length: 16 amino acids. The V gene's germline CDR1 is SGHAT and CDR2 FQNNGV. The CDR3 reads CASSLFDRTGGYEQYF. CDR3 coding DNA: TGTGCCAGCAGCTTATTCGACCGAACAGGCGGTTACGAGCAGTACTTC. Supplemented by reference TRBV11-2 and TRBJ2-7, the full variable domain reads EAGVAQSPRYKIIEKRQSVAFWCNPISGHATLYWYQQILGQGPKLLIQFQNNGVVDDSQLPKDRFSAERLKGVDSTLKIQPAKLEDSAVYLCASSLFDRTGGYEQYFGPGTRLTVT.

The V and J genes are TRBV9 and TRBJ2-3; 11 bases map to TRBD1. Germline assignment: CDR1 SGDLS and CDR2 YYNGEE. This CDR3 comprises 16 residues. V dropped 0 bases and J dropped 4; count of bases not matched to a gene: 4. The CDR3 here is CASSVGPGQGADTQYF. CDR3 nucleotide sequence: TGTGCCAGCAGCGTAGGGCCGGGACAGGGGGCAGATACGCAGTATTTT.

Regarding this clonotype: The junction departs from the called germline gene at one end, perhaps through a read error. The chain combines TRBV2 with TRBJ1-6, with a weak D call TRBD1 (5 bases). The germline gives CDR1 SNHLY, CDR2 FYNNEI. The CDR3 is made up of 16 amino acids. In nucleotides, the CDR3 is TGTGCCAGCAGTGATACGAAGGTCGGGGCCAATTCACCCCCCCACTTC. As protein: CASSDTKVGANSPPHF.

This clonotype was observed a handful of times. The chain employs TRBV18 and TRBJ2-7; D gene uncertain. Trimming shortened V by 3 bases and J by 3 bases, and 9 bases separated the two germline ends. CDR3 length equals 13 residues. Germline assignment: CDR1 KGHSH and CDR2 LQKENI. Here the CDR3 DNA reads TGTGCCAGCTCACCTCCTGTGGGCTACGAGCAGTACTTC. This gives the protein CASSPPVGYEQYF.

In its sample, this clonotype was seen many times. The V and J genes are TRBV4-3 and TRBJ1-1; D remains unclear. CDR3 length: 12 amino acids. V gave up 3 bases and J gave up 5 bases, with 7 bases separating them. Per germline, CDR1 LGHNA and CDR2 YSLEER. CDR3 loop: CASSHGATEAFF. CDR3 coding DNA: TGCGCCAGCAGCCACGGAGCTACTGAAGCTTTCTTT.

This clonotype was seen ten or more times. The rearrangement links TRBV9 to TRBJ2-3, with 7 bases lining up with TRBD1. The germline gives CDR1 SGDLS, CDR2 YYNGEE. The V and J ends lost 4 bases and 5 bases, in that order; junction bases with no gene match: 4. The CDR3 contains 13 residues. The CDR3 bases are TGTGCCAGCAGCCCCACAGGGGAAGATACGCAGTATTTT. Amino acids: CASSPTGEDTQYF. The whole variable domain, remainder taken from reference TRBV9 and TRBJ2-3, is DSGVTQTPKHLITATGQRVTLRCSPRSGDLSVYWYQQSLDQGLQFLIQYYNGEERAKGNILERFSAQQFPDLHSELNLSSLELGDSALYFCASSPTGEDTQYFGPGTRLTVL.

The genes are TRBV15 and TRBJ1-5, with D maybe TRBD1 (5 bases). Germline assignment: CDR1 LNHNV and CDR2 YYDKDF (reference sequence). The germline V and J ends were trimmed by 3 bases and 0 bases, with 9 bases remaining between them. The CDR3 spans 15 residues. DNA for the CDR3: TGTGCCACCAGCAGCGACAGAAATAGCAATCAGCCCCAGCATTTT. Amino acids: CATSSDRNSNQPQHF.

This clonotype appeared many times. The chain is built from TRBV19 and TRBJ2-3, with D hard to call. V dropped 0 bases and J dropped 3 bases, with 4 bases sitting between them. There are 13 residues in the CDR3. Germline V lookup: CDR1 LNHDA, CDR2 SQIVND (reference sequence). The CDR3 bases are TGTGCCAGTAGTATAGATTTGACAGATACGCAGTATTTT. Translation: CASSIDLTDTQYF.

CDR3 sequence reads: CSARTGLSEAFF. Written as DNA, the CDR3 is TGCAGTGCTCGGACAGGGCTTTCTGAAGCTTTCTTT. The gene calls are TRBV20-1 and TRBJ1-1; 8 nucleotides line up with TRBD1. Germline loops: CDR1 DFQATT, CDR2 SNEGSKA (reference sequence). The CDR3 is 12 amino acids. With V trimmed by 5 bases and J by 6 bases, 5 bases remained unmatched.